This TCR beta chain emerged from a study of blood T cell repertoires in COVID-19. Produced via immunoSEQ multiplex PCR; TCRdb's table is partial and in-frame only. This sample has 150,000 to 200,000 clones, with 76% found just once. The CDR3 is made up of 14 amino acids. V gave up 4 bases and J gave up 4 bases; unmatched junction bases: 7. Germline-derived CDR1 and CDR2 are SEHNR and FQNEAQ (reference sequence). The chain carries TRBV7-9 and TRBJ2-7; 7 nucleotides agree with TRBD1. This clonotype originated in a woman in her forties or fifties with acute COVID-19. The sample taken for sequencing was PBMCs or T cells enriched from blood (not recorded which). CDR3 in DNA: TGTGCCAGCAGCTCCGAAGACAGGGTATACGAGCAGTACGTC. It encodes CASSSEDRVYEQYV.